This TCR beta chain is drawn from a study of T cell repertoires in cytomegalovirus infection. Turning to the study itself: Based on public TCR beta signatures, there were indications of CMV infection and of a matching HLA type. Study results and caveats: Identification of carriers of CMV plus the relevant HLA was achieved through cumulative public TCR beta family frequency. In two of eight donors, the top clonotype was HLA-C-restricted CMV-specific.

In regard to this clonotype: As yet, its antigen is unknown.

Via MiXCR, TCRdb re-called the reads, giving one row per CDR3 protein. The data hold approximately 500,000 distinct CDR3 sequences, with 25% to 35% observed a single time. V was pared by 0 bases and J by 3 bases, with 15 bases between. CDR3 length equals 15 residues. Germline-derived CDR1 and CDR2 are DFQATT and SNEGSKA (reference sequence). Source: cultured PBMCs, taken from culture after CMV antigen stimulation. This chain joins TRBV20-1 and TRBJ2-7; maybe TRBD2 (5 bases). This TCR derives from a human donor in good health (CMV status not recorded). Some clones in this sample may be carry-over from other donors' samples. The CDR3 loop is CSARDQRRSRYEQYF. CDR3 nucleotide sequence: TGCAGTGCTAGAGACCAGAGGAGGAGCCGCTACGAGCAGTACTTC.